Below are 17 T cell receptor beta chains sequenced from a single sample in a study of T cell repertoires in cytomegalovirus infection. TCRdb reprocessed the reads via MiXCR and lists one record per CDR3 protein. The data hold roughly 200,000 distinct CDR3 sequences, with approximately 18% observed a single time. The sequencing input was CD8+ T cells from PBMCs. The receptors were gathered from a human donor in good health (CMV status not recorded). Some clones in this sample may be carry-over from other donors' samples.

The V and J genes are TRBV7-2 and TRBJ2-5, with 7 bases matching TRBD2. Germline assignment: CDR1 SGHTA and CDR2 FQGNSA. This CDR3 contains 15 residues. Unmatched junction bases numbered 6, after V lost 2 bases and J lost 3 bases. CDR3 DNA sequence: TGTGCCAGCAGCTTAATCCGGAGCGGGGAAGAGACCCAGTACTTC. This encodes CASSLIRSGEETQYF.

This clonotype was detected once. V gene TRBV20-1 combines with J gene TRBJ1-5, with D possibly matching TRBD1 (6 bases). Germline V gene data show CDR1 as DFQATT and CDR2 as SNEGSKA (reference sequence). Trimming took off 0 bases at V and 0 bases at J, with 6 bases between the two ends. The CDR3 consists of 14 residues. The CDR3 loop is CSAREDSSNQPQHF. Written as DNA, the CDR3 is TGCAGTGCTAGAGAGGACAGTAGCAATCAGCCCCAGCATTTT.

This clonotype showed up just a few times. The chain links TRBV7-9 to TRBJ1-4, with D possibly matching TRBD1 (6 bases). V gave up 6 bases and J gave up 8 bases, with 16 bases separating them. Per the germline V gene, CDR1 is SEHNR and CDR2 is FQNEAQ (reference sequence). The CDR3 is 14 amino acids. The CDR3 loop is CASRLTGTQEKLFF. DNA for the CDR3: TGTGCCAGCAGACTTACAGGGACTCAGGAAAAACTGTTTTTT.

The CDR3 nucleotides are TGCGCCACATCCGACAGGGGGCCCTACACCGGGGAGCTGTTTTTT. It specifies CATSDRGPYTGELFF. The chain links TRBV5-1 to TRBJ2-2; TRBD1 matches at 10 bases. Trimming cost V 9 bases and J 3 bases; bases outside gene matches: 8. Germline assignment: CDR1 SGHRS and CDR2 YFSETQ. The CDR3 has 15 amino acids.

The rearrangement joins TRBV19 to TRBJ2-2; possibly TRBD1 or TRBD2 for D (5 bases each). This CDR3 region has 15 residues. The germline V gene encodes CDR1 LNHDA and CDR2 SQIVND (reference sequence). V gave up 11 bases and J gave up 0 bases, with 16 bases separating them. The CDR3 sequence: CAYSNGTPNTGELFF. CDR3 DNA sequence: TGTGCCTACTCAAACGGGACCCCGAACACCGGGGAGCTGTTTTTT. Full variable domain (missing parts from reference TRBV19 and TRBJ2-2): DGGITQSPKYLFRKEGQNVTLSCEQNLNHDAMYWYRQDPGQGLRLIYYSQIVNDFQKGDIAEGYSVSREKKESFPLTVTSAQKNPTAFYLCAYSNGTPNTGELFFGEGSRLTVL.

This clonotype was counted between two and nine times. The chain couples TRBV7-9 to TRBJ2-2, with TRBD1 matching over 8 bases. CDR1 and CDR2 from the germline V gene are SEHNR and FQNEAQ (reference sequence). This CDR3 region has 16 residues. J lost 0 bases, V lost 5 bases, and 5 bases had no gene match. The CDR3 reads CASSPPGGSNTGELFF. In nucleotides, the CDR3 is TGTGCCAGCAGCCCACCAGGGGGCTCGAACACCGGGGAGCTGTTTTTT.

This clonotype was recorded a few times. The J gene is TRBJ1-5, the V gene TRBV4-1; possible D gene TRBD1, 6 bases. Germline V gene sequence: CDR1 MGHRA, CDR2 YSYEKL. Between the trimmed V and J ends, which lost 2 bases and 5 bases, there was a span of 10 bases. The CDR3 is 14 amino acids. In DNA form, the CDR3 reads TGCGCCAGCAGCCAAAAACAGGGATATCAGCCCCAGCATTTT. The encoded protein is CASSQKQGYQPQHF.

This clonotype was recorded once. This sequence joins TRBV6-2 or TRBV6-3 and TRBJ2-7, with TRBD1 matching over 7 bases. With 6 bases clipped from V and 0 bases from J, the junction kept 5 bases outside the gene matches. Germline CDR1 and CDR2: MNHEY and SVGEGT. The CDR3 sequence is 14 residues long. DNA of the CDR3: TGTGCCAGCAGATCGGACAGGTCCTCCTACGAGCAGTACTTC. Its protein product is CASRSDRSSYEQYF.

This clonotype was observed a handful of times. The genes are TRBV4-1 and TRBJ1-5; possible D gene TRBD1, 5 bases. The CDR3 is 15 amino acids. Germline assignment: CDR1 MGHRA and CDR2 YSYEKL. V lost 4 bases to trimming and J lost 6 bases, with 16 bases between them. Written as DNA, the CDR3 is TGCGCCAGCAGCCGCCTGAGGGACCTTCTTCAGCCCCAGCATTTT. This encodes CASSRLRDLLQPQHF.

V gene TRBV6-1 combines with J gene TRBJ1-5, with D possibly TRBD1 on 6 matching bases. V dropped 2 bases and J dropped 5 bases, with 13 bases sitting between them. CDR3 length: 15 amino acids. CDR1 MNHNS and CDR2 SASEGT come from the germline V gene. CDR3 sequence reads: CASSESRGLDQPQHF. The CDR3 DNA sequence: TGTGCCAGCAGTGAATCTCGGGGGCTGGATCAGCCCCAGCATTTT.

The V gene is TRBV6-1, the J gene TRBJ1-1; D not resolved. Germline lookup yields CDR1 MNHNS and CDR2 SASEGT. CDR3 length: 10 residues. Trimming left V 8 bases short and J 5 bases short, with 6 bases between. The CDR3, as DNA: TGTGCCAGCTGGGATACTGAAGCTTTCTTT. This codes for CASWDTEAFF.

The genes are TRBV6-4 and TRBJ1-2; D unresolved. Germline CDR1 MRHNA, CDR2 SNTAGT. This CDR3 has 13 amino acids. V shed 2 bases and J shed 1 base, with 5 bases lying between them. The CDR3 region has the DNA TGTGCCAGCAGTGACACTCTTAACTATGGCTACACCTTC. Its protein is CASSDTLNYGYTF.

This clonotype was observed a single time. V and J are TRBV12-5 and TRBJ2-3; 7 nucleotides match TRBD1. Looked up from germline, CDR1 is LGHNT and CDR2 is FRNRAP. Trimming removed 6 bases from V and 0 bases from J; junction bases left unmatched: 0. CDR3 length: 13 residues. CDR3 in DNA: TGTGCTAGTGGGACAGGGAGCACAGATACGCAGTATTTT. It is translated as CASGTGSTDTQYF.

The chain couples TRBV6-2 or TRBV6-3 to TRBJ1-4; D gene unclear. CDR3 length: 15 residues. Per germline, CDR1 MNHEY and CDR2 SVGEGT. Deletions cut 10 bases from V and 0 bases from J, with 15 bases between. The CDR3 loop reads CATTGGRSTNEKLFF. The CDR3 nucleotides read TGTGCCACCACTGGAGGTCGTTCAACTAATGAAAAACTGTTTTTT.

In this sample, this clonotype turned up a few times. At one boundary the junction diverges from the germline segment, which might be a read error. The chain uses TRBV7-9 and TRBJ1-1; unclear D gene. Per germline, CDR1 SEHNR and CDR2 FQNEAQ (reference sequence). The CDR3 totals 15 residues. CDR3 bases: TGCGCCAGCAGCGCCCCGGCAAGGGCGGGGACTGAAGCTTTCTTT. Encoded protein: CASSAPARAGTEAFF.

The chain carries TRBV14 and TRBJ2-5, with 8 bases lining up with TRBD2. J was trimmed by 0 bases and V by 3 bases; bases with no gene match: 9. The length of the CDR3 is 17 residues. Germline V gene sequence: CDR1 SGHDN, CDR2 FVKESK. CDR3 nucleotide sequence: TGTGCCAGCAGCCACCCTCGGGGGGGCATGAACCAAGAGACCCAGTACTTC. It encodes CASSHPRGGMNQETQYF.

This clonotype has a handful of counts. The chain couples TRBV7-4 to TRBJ1-4, with 11 bases fitting TRBD1. V was clipped by 3 bases and J by 8 bases; unmatched bases: 5. The CDR3 sequence is 15 residues long. Germline loops: CDR1 SGHVT, CDR2 SQSDAQ. In DNA, the CDR3 is TGTGCCAGCAGCTTCCCGGGACAGGGGGTAGAAAAACTGTTTTTT. This encodes CASSFPGQGVEKLFF.